Listed below are T cell receptor beta chains from one sample, sequenced in a study of blood T cell repertoires in COVID-19. Only in-frame clones appear in the TCRdb table, and some are missing; sequencing was by immunoSEQ multiplex PCR. Among more than 200,000 clones listed, approximately 79% were seen once. Source material: peripheral blood. The receptor source for this set is a woman aged 35 to 49 with active or convalescent COVID-19. CDR3s include the opening cysteine and the closing phenylalanine or tryptophan. D genes are given only for firm matches. The size of a clone is reported for some rows only, either as once, few or many, or as a class for expanded clones.

>TRBD1|TRBV5-1|TRBJ1-3|-
CASSQRTGDGNTIYF
TGCGCCAGCAGCCAGAGGACAGGGGACGGAAACACCATATATTTT
>TRBD1|TRBV30|TRBJ1-2|-
CASTSDRGYGYTF
TGTGCCTCGACTTCGGACAGGGGTTACGGCTACACCTTC
>-|TRBV6-4|TRBJ1-5|-
CACGGVRQPQHF
TGTGCCTGTGGGGGGGTTCGCCAGCCCCAGCATTTT
>-|TRBV6-6|TRBJ1-5|once
CASSVTGERDQPQHF
TGTGCCAGCAGTGTAACAGGAGAAAGGGATCAGCCCCAGCATTTT
>-|TRBV19|TRBJ2-5|-
CASSPGRETQYF
TGTGCCAGTAGTCCGGGTAGGGAGACCCAGTACTTC
>-|TRBV30|TRBJ2-5|-
CAWSVGLRRPGGQETQYF
TGTGCCTGGAGTGTGGGTCTTCGGCGGCCAGGAGGCCAAGAGACCCAGTACTTC
>-|TRBV7-9|TRBJ1-2|few
CASRGSWAGNTQGYTF
TGTGCCAGCAGGGGATCATGGGCAGGGAATACACAAGGCTACACCTTC
>TRBD1|TRBV27|TRBJ2-7|-
CASSPQGQGGTYEQYF
TGTGCCAGCAGTCCCCAAGGACAGGGGGGCACCTACGAGCAGTACTTC
>TRBD1|TRBV6-1|TRBJ1-1|-
CASSEAMQGANPEAFF
TGTGCCAGCAGTGAGGCGATGCAGGGGGCTAATCCTGAAGCTTTCTTT
>-|TRBV18|TRBJ1-5|-
CASSPSGIGGNQPQHF
TGTGCCAGCTCACCTTCGGGAATTGGGGGGAATCAGCCCCAGCATTTT
>-|TRBV27|TRBJ1-5|-
CASSLFRGNQPQHF
TGTGCCAGCAGTTTATTCCGGGGAAATCAGCCCCAGCATTTT
>-|TRBV9|TRBJ1-3|-
CASSRGGKGNTIYF
TGTGCCAGCAGCCGGGGGGGAAAAGGAAACACCATATATTTT
>-|TRBV30|TRBJ2-7|-
CAWNLGGLYEQYF
TGTGCCTGGAACCTCGGGGGGCTGTACGAGCAGTACTTC
>-|TRBV5-1|TRBJ2-7|-
CASSLDRQDEQYF
TGCGCCAGCAGCTTGGACAGGCAGGACGAGCAGTACTTC
>-|TRBV19|TRBJ1-4|-
CASSRGTYSTTNEKLFF
TGTGCCAGTAGTAGGGGGACTTACAGCACAACTAATGAAAAACTGTTTTTT
>TRBD2|TRBV27|TRBJ2-3|-
CASSLLGSSGTQDTQYF
TGTGCCAGCAGTCTCCTGGGGTCTAGCGGGACTCAAGATACGCAGTATTTT
>TRBD1|TRBV6-5|TRBJ2-2|few
CASKRPGQVTGELFF
TGTGCCTCGAAGCGGCCGGGACAGGTAACCGGGGAGCTGTTTTTT
>TRBD1|TRBV10-3|TRBJ2-1|-
CATGQGSYNEQFF
TGTGCCACGGGACAGGGATCCTACAATGAGCAGTTCTTC
>TRBD1|TRBV27|TRBJ2-1|-
CASSLAGGYPYNEQFF
TGTGCCAGCAGTTTAGCAGGGGGTTATCCCTACAATGAGCAGTTCTTC
>-|TRBV5-1|TRBJ1-1|few
CASSYNRWVNTEAFF
TGCGCCAGCAGCTATAACAGGTGGGTGAACACTGAAGCTTTCTTT
>TRBD1|TRBV12-5|TRBJ1-4|-
CASGLARTGTGIEKLFF
TGTGCTAGTGGTTTGGCCCGAACGGGGACAGGGATCGAAAAACTGTTTTTT
>TRBD1|TRBV10-3|TRBJ1-2|-
CAISEEPGTGNVGYGYTF
TGTGCCATCAGTGAGGAACCCGGGACAGGGAACGTCGGCTATGGCTACACCTTC
>-|TRBV11-2|TRBJ1-1|-
CASSLFADFLGTEAFF
TGTGCCAGCAGCTTATTCGCGGACTTTTTGGGCACTGAAGCTTTCTTT
>-|TRBV5-1|TRBJ1-6|-
CASTFGGGNSPLHF
TGCGCCAGCACCTTTGGCGGCGGTAATTCACCCCTCCACTTT
>TRBD2|TRBV5-6|TRBJ2-1|once
CASTRLAGYNEQFF
TGTGCCAGCACCCGACTAGCGGGGTACAATGAGCAGTTCTTC
>TRBD2|TRBV3-1/TRBV3-2|TRBJ2-2|-
CASSGLASAGELFF
TGTGCCAGCAGTGGACTAGCGTCCGCCGGGGAGCTGTTTTTT
>-|TRBV27|TRBJ1-2|-
CASRPQGPYGYTF
TGTGCCAGCAGACCACAGGGACCCTATGGCTACACCTTC
>TRBD1|TRBV19|TRBJ2-1|once
CASTRDRTYNEQFF
TGTGCCAGTACCCGGGACAGGACCTACAATGAGCAGTTCTTC
>TRBD1|TRBV5-1|TRBJ1-6|few
CASSLRMAGGAGSPLHF
TGCGCCAGCAGCTTGAGGATGGCAGGGGGCGCGGGTTCACCCCTCCACTTT
>-|TRBV19|TRBJ1-2|-
CASSTFPYGYTF
TGTGCCAGTAGTACTTTTCCCTATGGCTACACCTTC
>-|TRBV20-1|TRBJ1-1|-
CSAGGTEAFF
TGCAGTGCAGGGGGCACTGAAGCTTTCTTT
>TRBD1|TRBV24-1|TRBJ2-5|-
CATSDAGTGGMETQYF
TGTGCCACCAGTGATGCCGGGACAGGGGGCATGGAGACCCAGTACTTC
>TRBD1|TRBV5-1|TRBJ1-2|few
CASSGQGGGAQGYTF
TGCGCCAGCAGCGGACAGGGTGGAGGAGCTCAGGGCTACACCTTC
>-|TRBV19|TRBJ2-6|-
CATRGEGESPGANVLTF
TGTGCCACCCGTGGAGAGGGGGAGTCCCCTGGGGCCAACGTCCTGACTTTC
>-|TRBV7-2|TRBJ2-5|-
CASSLEGGRVTQYF
TGTGCCAGCAGCTTAGAGGGGGGGCGAGTGACCCAGTACTTC
>-|TRBV5-4|TRBJ2-3|-
CASSQTQGTDTQYF
TGTGCCAGCAGCCAAACACAGGGCACAGATACGCAGTATTTT
>TRBD1|TRBV5-4|TRBJ2-1|-
CASSSGTGTFNEQFF
TGTGCCAGCAGCTCCGGGACAGGGACTTTCAATGAGCAGTTCTTC
>-|TRBV27|TRBJ1-5|once
CASSATGVKGQPQHF
TGTGCCAGCAGTGCCACCGGGGTGAAAGGGCAGCCCCAGCATTTT
>-|TRBV27|TRBJ1-2|-
CASSPLPSNYGYTF
TGTGCCAGCAGCCCCCTTCCGTCTAACTATGGCTACACCTTC
>-|TRBV2|TRBJ1-2|-
CASSARPQLDYGYTF
TGTGCCAGCAGTGCTAGGCCTCAATTAGACTATGGCTACACCTTC
>TRBD2|TRBV11-2|TRBJ2-3|-
CASSLGLSGRADTQYF
TGTGCCAGCAGCTTAGGTCTGAGCGGGAGGGCAGATACGCAGTATTTT
>TRBD1|TRBV7-6|TRBJ1-6|-
CASSTTGGSYNSPLHF
TGTGCCAGCAGCACTACAGGGGGCTCCTATAATTCACCCCTCCACTTT